The 26 T cell receptor beta chains in this list originate from one sample, sequenced in a study of T cells in localized non-small cell lung cancer. Only in-frame clones appear in the TCRdb table, and some are missing; sequencing was by immunoSEQ multiplex PCR. Among under 40,000 clones listed, about 85% were seen once. Material: peripheral blood mononuclear cells, obtained before any cancer treatment. These TCRs come from a man aged 40 to 69 with stage III lung adenocarcinoma.

This clone was counted between two and nine times. Other DNA sequences from this sample encode an identical CDR3 as well. J is TRBJ2-2 and V is TRBV18; D unclear. The CDR3 covers 14 residues. V was cut by 4 bases and J by 3 bases, with 9 bases left in between. The germline CDR1 and CDR2 sequences are KGHSH and LQKENI. The chain's CDR3 is CASSLTKDTGELFF. The CDR3, as DNA: TGTGCCAGCTCACTGACGAAGGACACCGGGGAGCTGTTTTTT.

The chain recombines TRBV4-1 with TRBJ2-2; TRBD1 matches at 9 bases. Germline V CDR1 and CDR2: MGHRA, YSYEKL. The CDR3 totals 16 residues. J was trimmed by 7 bases and V by 4 bases; bases with no gene match: 10. The CDR3 region has the DNA TGCGCCAGCAGCCGGACAGGGGTCAATACGGGCGGGGAGCTGTTTTTT. Translated, it gives CASSRTGVNTGGELFF.

The chain combines TRBV5-6 with TRBJ1-2; D unresolved. The germline CDR1 and CDR2 sequences are SGHDT and YYEEEE. CDR3 length: 15 residues. Trimming removed 0 bases from V and 4 bases from J, with 13 bases in between. CDR3: CASSLEIGISYGYTF. Written as DNA, the CDR3 is TGTGCCAGCAGCTTGGAGATCGGCATTAGCTATGGCTACACCTTC. The whole variable domain, remainder taken from reference TRBV5-6 and TRBJ1-2, is DAGVTQSPTHLIKTRGQQVTLRCSPKSGHDTVSWYQQALGQGPQFIFQYYEEEERQRGNFPDRFSGHQFPNYSSELNVNALLLGDSALYLCASSLEIGISYGYTFGSGTRLTVV.

The chain joins TRBV29-1 to TRBJ2-5; D unclear. The V gene's germline CDR1 is SQVTM and CDR2 ANQGSEA. V lost 5 bases and J lost 5, with 15 bases in between. The CDR3 loop spans 13 amino acids. CDR3: CSVRTNSRETQYF. CDR3 DNA: TGCAGCGTTCGGACGAACTCTCGGGAGACCCAGTACTTC.

The V call is TRBV6-5, the J call TRBJ1-6; no clear D. Looked up from germline, CDR1 is MNHEY and CDR2 is SVGAGI. The CDR3 runs to 14 residues. V was shortened by 7 bases and J by 10 bases, with 17 bases between the two germline ends. CDR3 bases: TGTGCCAGCACCGAGGCCTTAATTGGATCACCCCTCCACTTT. This sequence encodes CASTEALIGSPLHF.

The chain has TRBV4-2 and TRBJ2-7; 11 bases are a match to TRBD2. The trim removed 1 base at V and 0 bases at J, leaving 11 bases unmatched. CDR1 and CDR2 from the germline V gene are LGHNA and YNFKEQ. The CDR3 loop spans 19 amino acids. CDR3 sequence: CASSQAEATSGGRSYEQYF. The CDR3 nucleotides are TGTGCCAGCAGCCAAGCGGAGGCTACTAGCGGGGGCCGCTCCTACGAGCAGTACTTC.

This sequence joins TRBV4-1 and TRBJ2-1; no reliable D call. The CDR3 spans 13 residues. The germline CDR1 and CDR2 sequences are MGHRA and YSYEKL. V was cut by 1 base and J by 7 bases, with 8 bases left in between. This CDR3 reads CASSQGIRNEQFF. DNA for the CDR3: TGCGCCAGCAGCCAAGGAATCCGGAATGAGCAGTTCTTC.

This chain joins TRBV11-1 and TRBJ2-7; 8 bases are shared with TRBD2. CDR3 length equals 16 residues. Germline V lookup: CDR1 SGHAT, CDR2 FQDESV (reference sequence). The V segment lost 5 bases and the J segment 3 bases; nucleotides outside the gene matches: 12. The CDR3 spells CASSPSWAGGDYEQYF. The CDR3 region has the DNA TGTGCCAGCAGCCCGTCGTGGGCGGGGGGCGACTACGAGCAGTACTTC.

The V gene is TRBV27, the J gene TRBJ2-1, with D uncertain. CDR1 and CDR2 from the germline V gene are MNHEY and SMNVEV (reference sequence). Trimming removed 3 bases at V and 4 bases at J, with 10 bases between. This CDR3 comprises 14 residues. The DNA of the CDR3 is TGTGCCAGCAGTTTTTCCGGCGGATACAATGAGCAGTTCTTC. Its protein is CASSFSGGYNEQFF.

The V and J genes are TRBV2 and TRBJ1-2, with D possibly being TRBD1 (5 bases). The germline V gene has CDR1 SNHLY and CDR2 FYNNEI. V was shortened by 8 bases and J by 3 bases, with 13 bases between the two germline ends. The CDR3 length is 13 residues. In nucleotides, the CDR3 is TGTGCCAGCGGGCAGGGAGGCGACTATGGCTACACCTTC. Translated, it gives CASGQGGDYGYTF.

J is TRBJ1-4 and V is TRBV19, with D possibly TRBD1 on 5 matching bases. CDR1 is LNHDA, CDR2 SQIVND, per germline (reference sequence). The V end was cut by 4 bases, the J end by 7 bases, with 19 bases between. This CDR3 has 16 amino acids. CDR3 sequence (DNA): TGTGCCAGTAGTAGGGACTACGGGCGGGGTACTGAAAAACTGTTTTTT. This encodes CASSRDYGRGTEKLFF.

The V and J genes are TRBV2 and TRBJ2-5, with a weak D call TRBD1 (6 bases). This CDR3 has 13 residues. Trimming took 3 bases from V and 5 from J, leaving 10 bases between them. Germline assignment: CDR1 SNHLY and CDR2 FYNNEI. Written as DNA, the CDR3 is TGTGCCAGCAGTGAGGGGGCTAGGGAGACCCAGTACTTC. Translating it yields CASSEGARETQYF.

This chain uses TRBV7-9 with TRBJ1-2, with D possibly matching TRBD1 (5 bases). Germline lookup yields CDR1 SEHNR and CDR2 FQNEAQ (reference sequence). Trimming removed 1 base at V and 8 bases at J, with 14 bases between. CDR3 length: 14 amino acids. This chain's CDR3 is CASSLGGAGDGYTF. CDR3 nucleotide sequence: TGTGCCAGCAGCTTAGGGGGCGCGGGGGACGGCTACACCTTC.

The chain combines TRBV6-5 with TRBJ1-1, with D unresolved. CDR1 and CDR2 (germline): MNHEY, SVGAGI. The CDR3 runs 12 residues. The V gene lost 2 bases and the J gene lost 11 bases, with 12 bases spanning the gap. The CDR3 reads CASSYSRREAFF. CDR3 nucleotide sequence: TGTGCCAGCAGTTACAGCAGGCGAGAGGCTTTCTTT.

The rearrangement links TRBV18 to TRBJ1-4; TRBD1 agrees at 7 bases. With 4 bases clipped from V and 7 bases from J, the junction kept 3 bases outside the gene matches. The V gene's germline CDR1 is KGHSH and CDR2 LQKENI. CDR3 length: 13 amino acids. The CDR3 region has the DNA TGTGCCAGCTCACAAGGGGGCTTTGAAAAACTGTTTTTT. This encodes CASSQGGFEKLFF.

The rearrangement joins TRBV19 to TRBJ1-2; 7 nucleotides match TRBD1. With 6 bases clipped from V and 8 bases from J, the junction kept 9 bases outside the gene matches. The CDR3 runs to 13 residues. Germline loops: CDR1 LNHDA, CDR2 SQIVND (reference sequence). This CDR3 reads CASRPRDSRGYTF. The CDR3 region has the DNA TGTGCCAGTAGACCTAGGGACAGCAGGGGCTACACCTTC. Full variable domain (missing parts from reference TRBV19 and TRBJ1-2): DGGITQSPKYLFRKEGQNVTLSCEQNLNHDAMYWYRQDPGQGLRLIYYSQIVNDFQKGDIAEGYSVSREKKESFPLTVTSAQKNPTAFYLCASRPRDSRGYTFGSGTRLTVV.

The chain has TRBV7-2 and TRBJ2-1; D may be TRBD1 (6 bases). CDR1 and CDR2 (germline): SGHTA, FQGNSA. The V end lost 5 bases, the J end lost 9 bases, and 14 bases lay between the germline ends. The CDR3 runs to 13 residues. Here the CDR3 reads CASSPWTAGEQFF. The DNA of the CDR3 is TGTGCCAGCAGCCCTTGGACAGCCGGTGAGCAGTTCTTC.

The V gene is TRBV5-1, the J gene TRBJ2-7, with D perhaps TRBD2 (7 bases). In germline, CDR1 is SGHRS, CDR2 YFSETQ. Trimming took off 2 bases at V and 4 bases at J, with 13 bases between the two ends. CDR3 size: 14 residues. CDR3 in amino acids: CASSFGGRAYEQYF. CDR3 sequence (DNA): TGCGCCAGCAGCTTCGGGGGGCGAGCTTACGAGCAGTACTTC.

The CDR3, as DNA: TGTGCCAGCAGTTATGGCGGGGGGGAAGAGACCCAGTACTTC. Its protein product is CASSYGGGEETQYF. J is TRBJ2-5 and V is TRBV6-5; 9 nucleotides match TRBD2. Losses at the gene ends were 3 bases for V and 3 bases for J; bases not matched to a gene: 2. The CDR3 spans 14 residues. Per the germline V gene, CDR1 is MNHEY and CDR2 is SVGAGI.

The V and J genes are TRBV11-1 and TRBJ2-3, with 8 bases that match TRBD2. This CDR3 contains 16 residues. CDR1 is SGHAT and CDR2 is FQDESV in the germline V gene (reference sequence). V lost 5 bases, J lost 0 bases, and 7 bases stayed unmatched. As DNA, the CDR3 is TGTGCCAGCAGCCAGAGGAGCGGGGGTAGCACAGATACGCAGTATTTT. Translated: CASSQRSGGSTDTQYF.

The chain links TRBV7-9 to TRBJ2-1; the D call may be TRBD1 or TRBD2 (6 bases each). Trimming cost V 0 bases and J 8 bases, with 14 bases left between them. This CDR3 is 15 amino acids long. Per the germline V gene, CDR1 is SEHNR and CDR2 is FQNEAQ (reference sequence). CDR3 amino acids: CASSLAKRGVDEQFF. In DNA, the CDR3 is TGTGCCAGCAGCTTAGCGAAAAGGGGGGTCGATGAGCAGTTCTTC.

The chain links TRBV11-3 to TRBJ2-3, with 11 positions matching TRBD2. The trim removed 1 base at V and 1 base at J, leaving 4 bases unmatched. CDR1 is SGHNT, CDR2 YENEEA, per germline. This CDR3 spans 17 amino acids. CDR3 amino acids: CASSLGVAGGGTDTQYF. CDR3 nucleotide sequence: TGTGCCAGCAGCTTAGGGGTAGCGGGGGGGGGCACAGATACGCAGTATTTT. Combining the CDR3 with reference TRBV11-3 and TRBJ2-3 gives the whole variable domain EAGVVQSPRYKIIEKKQPVAFWCNPISGHNTLYWYLQNLGQGPELLIRYENEEAVDDSQLPKDRFSAERLKGVDSTLKIQPAELGDSAVYLCASSLGVAGGGTDTQYFGPGTRLTVL.

The V and J genes are TRBV27 and TRBJ2-1; 14 bases are a match to TRBD2. The CDR3 runs 15 residues. J gave up 10 bases and V 5 bases, and 7 bases lay outside the gene matches. Germline V gene data show CDR1 as MNHEY and CDR2 as SMNVEV (reference sequence). In nucleotides, the CDR3 is TGTGCCAGCAGTCTGACTAGCGGGGGGGCCTTAGAGCAGTTCTTC. Encoded protein: CASSLTSGGALEQFF.

This chain uses TRBV7-2 with TRBJ2-4, with no clear D. The CDR3 sequence is 13 residues long. Germline loops: CDR1 SGHTA, CDR2 FQGNSA. With 6 bases removed from V and 8 bases from J, the gap between germline ends came to 14 bases. Written as DNA, the CDR3 is TGTGCCAGCAGTCTCTCAGAGTTTTACATTCAGTACTTC. Amino acid sequence: CASSLSEFYIQYF.

The rearrangement links TRBV30 to TRBJ1-3, with TRBD1 as a possible D gene (5 bases). With 2 bases removed from V and 11 bases from J, the gap between germline ends came to 19 bases. Germline V lookup: CDR1 GTSNPN, CDR2 SVGIG (reference sequence). The CDR3 runs 14 residues. This CDR3 reads CAWSTGTVNSPIYF. The CDR3 DNA reads TGTGCCTGGAGTACCGGGACTGTGAACTCCCCCATATATTTT.

DNA for the CDR3: TGCGCCAGCAGCCTACGGCTAGCGGGGGCCCTTCCGGGAGAGACCCAGTACTTC. Protein product: CASSLRLAGALPGETQYF. This chain uses TRBV4-1 with TRBJ2-5; the match to TRBD2 covers 10 bases. The CDR3 loop spans 18 amino acids. The V segment lost 4 bases and the J segment 4 bases; nucleotides outside the gene matches: 15. The V gene's germline CDR1 is MGHRA and CDR2 YSYEKL.